The source of this T cell receptor beta chain is a study of vaccination effects on CD4 cells after COVID-19. Study context: Relative to the second dose, post-vaccine samples were obtained a median of 72 days later.

Germline CDR1 and CDR2: SQVTM and ANQGSEA. Trimming removed 4 bases from V and 5 bases from J, with 15 bases in between. The CDR3 is made up of 14 amino acids. When around 10 days of culture had elapsed, CD4+ T cells were isolated. Participants each got two BNT162b2 or mRNA-1273 vaccine doses. Neither prior SARS-CoV-2 infection nor positive nucleocapsid antibodies were present in the vaccine recipients. Measured with immunoSEQ multiplex PCR; TCRdb has only the in-frame clones, and not every one. The sample has 50,000 to 80,000 clones, around 80% seen once. Study-level results: Among infection- and vaccine-induced clones, marked clonal contraction occurred late after vaccination. Only a few convalescent patients and no early post-infection timepoints featured in the study.

As for this clone: What it recognizes is unknown.

This TCR was sampled from a human donor who received a COVID-19 vaccine. The V and J genes are TRBV29-1 and TRBJ1-5, with D possibly being TRBD1 (6 bases). The sequencing here drew on CD4+ T cells from PBMCs cultured without peptide, taken after COVID-19 vaccination. For the CDR3, the DNA is TGCAGCGTTGTATGGGGGGCCGGGGATCAGCCCCAGCATTTT. Its translation: CSVVWGAGDQPQHF.